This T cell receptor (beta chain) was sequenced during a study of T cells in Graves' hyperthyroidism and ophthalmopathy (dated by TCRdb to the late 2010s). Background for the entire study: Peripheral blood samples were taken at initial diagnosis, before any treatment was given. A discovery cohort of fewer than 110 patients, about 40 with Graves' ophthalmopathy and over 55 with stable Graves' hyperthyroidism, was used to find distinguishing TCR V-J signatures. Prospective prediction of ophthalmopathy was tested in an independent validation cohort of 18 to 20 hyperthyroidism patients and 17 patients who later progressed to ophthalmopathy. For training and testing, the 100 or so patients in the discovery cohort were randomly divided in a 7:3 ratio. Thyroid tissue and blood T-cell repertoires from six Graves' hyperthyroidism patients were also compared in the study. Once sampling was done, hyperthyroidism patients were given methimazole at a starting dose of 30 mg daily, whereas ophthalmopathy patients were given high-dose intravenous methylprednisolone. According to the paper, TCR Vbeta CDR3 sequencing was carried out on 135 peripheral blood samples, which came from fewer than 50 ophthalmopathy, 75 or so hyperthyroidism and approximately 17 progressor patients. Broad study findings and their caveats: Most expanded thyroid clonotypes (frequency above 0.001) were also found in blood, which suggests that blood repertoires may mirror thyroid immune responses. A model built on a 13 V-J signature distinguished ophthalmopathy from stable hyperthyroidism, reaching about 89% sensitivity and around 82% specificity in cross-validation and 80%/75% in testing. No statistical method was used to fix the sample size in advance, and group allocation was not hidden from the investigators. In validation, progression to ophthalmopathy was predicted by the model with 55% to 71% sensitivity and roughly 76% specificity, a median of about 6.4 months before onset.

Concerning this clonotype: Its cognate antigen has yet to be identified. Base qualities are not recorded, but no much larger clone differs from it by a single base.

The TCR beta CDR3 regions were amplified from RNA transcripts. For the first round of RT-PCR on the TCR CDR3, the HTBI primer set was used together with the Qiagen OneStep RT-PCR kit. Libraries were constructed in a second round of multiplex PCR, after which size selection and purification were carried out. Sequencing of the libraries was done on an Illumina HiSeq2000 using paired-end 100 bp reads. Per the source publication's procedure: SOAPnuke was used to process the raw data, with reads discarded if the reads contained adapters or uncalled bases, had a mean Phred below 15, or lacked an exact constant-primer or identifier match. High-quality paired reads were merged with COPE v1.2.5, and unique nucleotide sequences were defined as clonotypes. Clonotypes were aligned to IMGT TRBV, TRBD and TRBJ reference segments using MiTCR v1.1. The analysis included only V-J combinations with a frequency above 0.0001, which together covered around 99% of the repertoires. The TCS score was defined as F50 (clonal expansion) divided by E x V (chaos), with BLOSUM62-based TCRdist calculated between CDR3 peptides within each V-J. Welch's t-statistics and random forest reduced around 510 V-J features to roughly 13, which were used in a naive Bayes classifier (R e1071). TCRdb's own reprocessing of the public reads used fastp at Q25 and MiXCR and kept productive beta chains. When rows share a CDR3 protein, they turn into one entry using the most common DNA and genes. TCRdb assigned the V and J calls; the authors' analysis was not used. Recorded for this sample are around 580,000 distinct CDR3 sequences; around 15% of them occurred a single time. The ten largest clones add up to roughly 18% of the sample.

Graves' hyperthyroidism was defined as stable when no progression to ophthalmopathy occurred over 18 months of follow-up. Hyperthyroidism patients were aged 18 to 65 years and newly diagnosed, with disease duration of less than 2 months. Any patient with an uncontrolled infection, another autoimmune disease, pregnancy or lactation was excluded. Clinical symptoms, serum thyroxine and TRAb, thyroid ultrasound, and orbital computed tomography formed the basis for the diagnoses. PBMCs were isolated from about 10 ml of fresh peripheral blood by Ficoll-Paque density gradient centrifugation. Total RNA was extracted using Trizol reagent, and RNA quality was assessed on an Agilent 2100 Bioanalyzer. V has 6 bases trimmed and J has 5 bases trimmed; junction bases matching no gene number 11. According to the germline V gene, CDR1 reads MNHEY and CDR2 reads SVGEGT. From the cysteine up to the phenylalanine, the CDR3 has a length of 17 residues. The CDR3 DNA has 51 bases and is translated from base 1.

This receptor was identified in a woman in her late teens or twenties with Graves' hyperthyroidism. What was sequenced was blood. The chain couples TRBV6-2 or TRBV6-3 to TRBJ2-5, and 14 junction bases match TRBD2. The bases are TGTGCCAGCAGCTCCGGGACTAGCGGGAGAATGAGGGAGACCCAGTACTTC. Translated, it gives CASSSGTSGRMRETQYF.